This T cell receptor (beta chain) was profiled in a study of blood T cells in healthy people across ages. General study findings and limits: Reliance upon unsorted PBMCs precluded definitive naive versus antigen-experienced comparison.

PCR was performed a second time for about 7 to 12 cycles using a sample-barcoded 5' primer and a J-beta primer mix. MiXCR was run by TCRdb on the 5' RACE reads, yielding one entry per CDR3 protein. The table records roughly 2 million distinct CDR3 sequences, roughly 49% of them present only once. Remarks on this clonotype: Its antigen is unknown.

V lost 3 bases, J lost 4 bases, and 10 bases stayed unmatched. The germline CDR1 and CDR2 sequences are SGDLS and YYNGEE. This CDR3 comprises 16 residues. The V and J genes are TRBV9 and TRBJ2-1; 7 positions agree with TRBD2. Material for sequencing was blood. This TCR derives from a woman in her thirties or forties in good health. The CDR3 region has the DNA TGTGCCAGCAGCGCCCGCGGCAGGGAGGGGTACAATGAGCAGTTCTTC. Its translation: CASSARGREGYNEQFF.